This T cell receptor beta chain was identified in a study of shared clonotypes between healthy human individuals. Study results and limitations: Naive subsets, compared against memory subsets, generally had larger estimated richness values.

Naivety among CD8 cells was defined by CD45RO negativity and positive CCR7 selection, thereby excluding terminally differentiated effector memory CD45RA+ cells. Produced via immunoSEQ multiplex PCR; TCRdb's table is partial and in-frame only. The sample includes about 1,800,000 clones, approximately 94% of them seen just once. Trimming cost V 1 base and J 4 bases, with 10 bases left between them. The CDR3 is 14 amino acids. CDR1 SGHAT and CDR2 FQNNGV come from the germline V gene. As regards this clone: The antigen is undetermined.

Sequencing was performed on naive CD8+ T cells sorted from blood. This clonotype was obtained from a young man in good health. This chain joins TRBV11-2 and TRBJ2-5; the D gene is possibly TRBD2 (5 bases). The CDR3 bases are TGTGCCAGCAGCTTAGTACTAGGAGGAGAGACCCAGTACTTC. Translated: CASSLVLGGETQYF.